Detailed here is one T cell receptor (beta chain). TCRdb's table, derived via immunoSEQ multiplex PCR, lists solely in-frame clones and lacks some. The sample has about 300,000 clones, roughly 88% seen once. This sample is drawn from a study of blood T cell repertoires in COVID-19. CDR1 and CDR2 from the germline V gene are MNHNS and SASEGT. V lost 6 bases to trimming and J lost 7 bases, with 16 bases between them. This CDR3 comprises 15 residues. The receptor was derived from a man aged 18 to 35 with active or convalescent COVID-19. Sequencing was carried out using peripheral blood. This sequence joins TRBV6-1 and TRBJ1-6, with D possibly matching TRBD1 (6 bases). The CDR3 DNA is TGTGCCAGCAGACGCGACAGGATTACCAATTCACCCCTCCACTTT. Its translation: CASRRDRITNSPLHF.